These T cell receptor beta chains were read from a single sample in a study of T cell responses to AZD1222 COVID-19 vaccine. The repertoire was sequenced with immunoSEQ multiplex PCR; TCRdb's copy has only in-frame clones and lacks some. The sample includes roughly 170,000 clones, 88% of them seen just once. The sequencing used peripheral blood, collected on day 0 of AZD1222 vaccination. The receptor set was obtained from an adult in good health. The CDR3 runs from the conserved cysteine through the conserved F or W. A D gene is named only where the DNA matches it firmly. Some rows have no size entry. The others give once, few or many, or a class for an expanded clone.

clone_size j_call d_call v_call cdr3_aa cdr3_nt
. TRBJ2-3 . TRBV21-1 CASSTPTSGSTDTQYF TGTGCCAGCAGCACCCCCACCAGCGGGAGCACAGATACGCAGTATTTT
. TRBJ2-6 . TRBV5-1 CASTPATGRGSGANVLTF TGCGCCAGCACCCCCGCGACAGGGAGGGGGTCTGGGGCCAACGTCCTGACTTTC
. TRBJ1-4 . TRBV4-3 CASSQQTGTSEKLFF TGCGCCAGCAGCCAACAAACAGGGACGAGTGAAAAACTGTTTTTT
. TRBJ2-4 TRBD2 TRBV6-4 CASSDLLAGGLAKNIQYF TGTGCCAGCAGTGACCTACTAGCGGGGGGCTTAGCCAAAAACATTCAGTACTTC
. TRBJ2-7 . TRBV28 CASSPGRRLRFEQYF TGTGCCAGCAGTCCAGGACGACGTCTACGGTTCGAGCAGTACTTC
. TRBJ1-5 . TRBV6-1 CASSEPYSNQPQHF TGTGCCAGCAGTGAACCCTATAGCAATCAGCCCCAGCATTTT
. TRBJ2-3 TRBD2 TRBV19 CASMEAGGPTDTQYF TGTGCCAGTATGGAAGCGGGGGGACCCACAGATACGCAGTATTTT
. TRBJ2-2 TRBD2 TRBV19 CASGGANTGELFF TGTGCCAGTGGGGGGGCGAACACCGGGGAGCTGTTTTTT
. TRBJ1-1 . TRBV5-1 CASSPIVSRGTEAFF TGCGCCAGCAGCCCGATAGTCTCCAGGGGAACTGAAGCTTTCTTT
few TRBJ1-2 . TRBV24-1 CATSDGGNYGYTF TGTGCCACCAGTGATGGGGGAAACTATGGCTACACCTTC
. TRBJ1-1 . TRBV5-1 CASSLEPVTEAFF TGCGCCAGCAGCTTGGAGCCGGTCACTGAAGCTTTCTTT
once TRBJ2-1 TRBD2 TRBV7-9 CAISGGFDEQFF TGTGCCATTAGCGGGGGATTCGATGAGCAGTTCTTC
. TRBJ1-2 TRBD1 TRBV7-2 CASRFGQGDYGYTF TGTGCCAGCAGATTCGGACAGGGGGACTATGGCTACACCTTC
once TRBJ1-6 TRBD1 TRBV3-1/TRBV3-2 CASSQFSFNTGGNSPLHF TGTGCCAGCAGCCAATTCTCCTTCAATACAGGGGGCAATTCACCCCTCCACTTT
. TRBJ2-1 TRBD1 TRBV13 CASSFGQGADEQFF TGTGCCAGCAGCTTCGGACAGGGGGCCGATGAGCAGTTCTTC
. TRBJ1-1 . TRBV29-1 CSAAGSGTEAFF TGCAGCGCAGCCGGTTCAGGGACTGAAGCTTTCTTT
. TRBJ1-3 . TRBV10-2 CASSELGRSSGNTIYF TGCGCCAGCAGTGAATTGGGCCGGTCCTCTGGAAACACCATATATTTT
. TRBJ1-5 TRBD1 TRBV5-1 CASSLEGARQPQHF TGCGCCAGCAGCTTGGAGGGGGCGCGTCAGCCCCAGCATTTT
. TRBJ2-7 TRBD1 TRBV5-1 CASSLTGGYEQYF TGCGCCAGCAGCTTGACAGGGGGCTACGAGCAGTACTTC
. TRBJ2-7 TRBD2 TRBV2 CASRLAAYEQYF TGTGCCAGCAGACTAGCGGCCTACGAGCAGTACTTC
. TRBJ1-3 . TRBV9 CASSVDAGAPGNTIYF TGTGCCAGCAGCGTAGATGCAGGGGCCCCCGGAAACACCATATATTTT
. TRBJ1-1 . TRBV3-1/TRBV3-2 CASSQISGKAPPNSTEAFF TGTGCCAGCAGCCAAATCTCGGGTAAGGCACCCCCGAATAGCACTGAAGCTTTCTTT
. TRBJ1-2 . TRBV5-8 CASSSRDTLVYGYTF TGTGCCAGCAGTTCTCGGGACACCTTGGTCTATGGCTACACCTTC
. TRBJ1-2 TRBD1 TRBV25-1 CASSARQGANYGYTF TGTGCCAGCAGTGCGAGACAGGGCGCTAACTATGGCTACACCTTC
. TRBJ2-7 TRBD1 TRBV6-6 CASRTRTGGSYEQYF TGTGCCAGCAGGACCCGGACAGGGGGTTCCTACGAGCAGTACTTC
. TRBJ2-5 TRBD2 TRBV27 CASSGRTSGGAETQYF TGTGCCAGCAGTGGGAGGACTAGCGGGGGGGCAGAGACCCAGTACTTC
. TRBJ2-1 TRBD2 TRBV25-1 CASSRPRDYPSYNEQFF TGTGCCAGCAGTCGACCTCGGGACTACCCTTCCTACAATGAGCAGTTCTTC
once TRBJ1-2 TRBD1 TRBV2 CASRTGQGYGYTF TGTGCCAGCAGGACGGGACAGGGGTATGGCTACACCTTC
. TRBJ1-6 . TRBV6-2/TRBV6-3 CASSYKDWDSPLHF TGTGCCAGCAGTTACAAGGACTGGGATTCACCCCTCCACTTT